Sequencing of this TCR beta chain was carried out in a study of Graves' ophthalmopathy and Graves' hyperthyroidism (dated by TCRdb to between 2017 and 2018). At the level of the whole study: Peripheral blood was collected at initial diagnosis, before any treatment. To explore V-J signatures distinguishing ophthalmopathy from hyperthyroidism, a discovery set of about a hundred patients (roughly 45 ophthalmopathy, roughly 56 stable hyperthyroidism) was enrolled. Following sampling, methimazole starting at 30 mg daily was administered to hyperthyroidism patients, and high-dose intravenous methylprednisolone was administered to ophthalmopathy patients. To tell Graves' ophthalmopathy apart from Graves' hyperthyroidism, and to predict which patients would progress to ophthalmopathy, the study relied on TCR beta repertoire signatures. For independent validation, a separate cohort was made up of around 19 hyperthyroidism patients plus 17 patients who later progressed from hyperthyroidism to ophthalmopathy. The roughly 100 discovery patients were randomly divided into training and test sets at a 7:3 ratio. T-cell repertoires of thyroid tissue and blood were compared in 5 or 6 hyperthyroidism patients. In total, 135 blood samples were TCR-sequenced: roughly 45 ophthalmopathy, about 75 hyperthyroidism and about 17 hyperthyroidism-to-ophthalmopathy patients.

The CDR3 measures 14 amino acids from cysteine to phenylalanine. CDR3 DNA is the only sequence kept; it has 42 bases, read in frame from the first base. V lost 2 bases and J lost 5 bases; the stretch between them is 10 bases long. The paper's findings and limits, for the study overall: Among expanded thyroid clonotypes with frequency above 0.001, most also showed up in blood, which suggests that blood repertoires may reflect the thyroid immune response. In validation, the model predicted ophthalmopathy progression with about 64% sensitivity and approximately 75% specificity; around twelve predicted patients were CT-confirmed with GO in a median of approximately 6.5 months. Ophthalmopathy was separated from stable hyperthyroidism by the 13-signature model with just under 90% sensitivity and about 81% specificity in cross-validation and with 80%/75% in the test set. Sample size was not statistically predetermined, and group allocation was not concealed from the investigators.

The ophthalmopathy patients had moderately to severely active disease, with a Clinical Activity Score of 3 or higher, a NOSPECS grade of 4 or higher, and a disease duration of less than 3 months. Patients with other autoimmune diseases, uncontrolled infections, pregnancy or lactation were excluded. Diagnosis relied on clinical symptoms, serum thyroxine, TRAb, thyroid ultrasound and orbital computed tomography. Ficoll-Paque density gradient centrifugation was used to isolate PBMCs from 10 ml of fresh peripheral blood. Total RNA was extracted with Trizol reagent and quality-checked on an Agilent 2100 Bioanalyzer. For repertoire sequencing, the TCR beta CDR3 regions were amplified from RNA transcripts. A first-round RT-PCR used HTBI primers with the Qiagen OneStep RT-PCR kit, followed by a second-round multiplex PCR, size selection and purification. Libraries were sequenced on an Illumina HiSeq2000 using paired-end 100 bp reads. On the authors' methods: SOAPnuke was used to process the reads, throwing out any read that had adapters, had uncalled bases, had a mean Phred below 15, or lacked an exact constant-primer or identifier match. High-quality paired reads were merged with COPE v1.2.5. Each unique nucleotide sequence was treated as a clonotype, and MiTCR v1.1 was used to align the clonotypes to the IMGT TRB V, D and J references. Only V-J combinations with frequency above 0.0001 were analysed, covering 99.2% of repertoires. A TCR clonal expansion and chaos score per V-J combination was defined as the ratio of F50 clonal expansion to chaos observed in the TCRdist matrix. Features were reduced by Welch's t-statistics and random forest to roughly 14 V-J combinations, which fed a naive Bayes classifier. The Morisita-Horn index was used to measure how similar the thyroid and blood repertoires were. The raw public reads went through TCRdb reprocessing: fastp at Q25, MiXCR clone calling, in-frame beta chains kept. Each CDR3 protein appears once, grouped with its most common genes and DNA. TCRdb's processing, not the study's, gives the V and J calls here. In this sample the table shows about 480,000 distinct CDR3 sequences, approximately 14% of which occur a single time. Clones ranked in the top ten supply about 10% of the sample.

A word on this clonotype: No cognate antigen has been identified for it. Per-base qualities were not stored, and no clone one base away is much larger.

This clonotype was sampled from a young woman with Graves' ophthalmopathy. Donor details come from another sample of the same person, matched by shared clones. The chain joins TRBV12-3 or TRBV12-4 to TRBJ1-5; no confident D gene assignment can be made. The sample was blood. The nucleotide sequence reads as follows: TGTGCCAGCAGTTTATTGGGATCGGATCAGCCCCAGCATTTT. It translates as CASSLLGSDQPQHF.